This T cell receptor (beta chain) originates from a study of shared clonotypes between healthy human individuals. In the naive CD8 group, cells lacked CD45RO and were positively selected for CCR7, so terminally differentiated effector memory CD45RA+ cells were left out. TCRdb's copy holds only in-frame clones and misses some; the assay was immunoSEQ multiplex PCR. The table has around 1,900,000 clones, 93% seen once. The CDR3 sequence is 13 residues long. Germline CDR1 is LNHDA and CDR2 is SQIVND (reference sequence). The ends were cut back, 5 bases at V and 9 bases at J, with 14 bases in the middle.

The sequence derives from a man younger than 30 in good health. Some clones in this sample may be carry-over from other donors' samples. This chain uses TRBV19 with TRBJ2-1; TRBD1 might be the D (6 bases). Sequenced sample: naive CD8+ T cells from PBMCs. The CDR3 sequence: CASSPTGSGEQFF. The CDR3 bases are TGTGCCAGTAGTCCCACAGGGTCGGGTGAGCAGTTCTTC. Using reference TRBV19 and TRBJ2-1 for the parts outside the CDR3, the full variable domain is DGGITQSPKYLFRKEGQNVTLSCEQNLNHDAMYWYRQDPGQGLRLIYYSQIVNDFQKGDIAEGYSVSREKKESFPLTVTSAQKNPTAFYLCASSPTGSGEQFFGPGTRLTVL.